These 19 T cell receptor beta chains originate from one sample sequenced in a study of neurological immune-mediated disorders. Each CDR3 protein gets one entry after TCRdb re-called the 5' RACE reads with MiXCR. The table lists approximately 40,000 distinct CDR3 sequences, about an eighth of them singletons. The sequencing sample was made of PBMCs. The receptors come from a female donor in good health.

This clonotype has at least ten counts. The chain uses TRBV12-3 or TRBV12-4 and TRBJ2-2; D is unresolved. The ends were cut back, 1 base at V and 4 bases at J, with 4 bases in the middle. There are 13 residues in the CDR3. The CDR3 loop is CASSLGVTGELFF. CDR3 coding DNA: TGTGCCAGCAGTTTAGGAGTCACCGGGGAGCTGTTTTTT.

The CDR3, as DNA: TGCGCCAGCAGCCAAGATCGGGGGGGGCGTGATACGCAGTATTTT. It codes for CASSQDRGGRDTQYF. The rearrangement links TRBV4-1 to TRBJ2-3; 8 bases line up with TRBD2. Germline CDR1 reads MGHRA; CDR2 reads YSYEKL. CDR3 size: 15 residues. Losses at the gene ends were 0 bases for V and 6 bases for J; bases not matched to a gene: 5.

This clonotype was detected many times. This chain links TRBV7-8 with TRBJ1-2; D might be TRBD1 (5 bases). The germline V and J ends were trimmed by 5 bases and 8 bases, with 21 bases remaining between them. The CDR3 length is 15 residues. The germline V gene has CDR1 SGHVS and CDR2 FQNEAQ. CDR3 DNA sequence: TGTGCCAGCAGCGAGCCGGGACCTGGTATGGGAGGCTACACCTTC. Translated, it gives CASSEPGPGMGGYTF.

This clonotype was recorded many times. The chain links TRBV6-1 to TRBJ1-1; D remains unclear. Germline loops: CDR1 MNHNS, CDR2 SASEGT. CDR3 length: 17 amino acids. V was shortened by 7 bases and J by 0 bases, with 21 bases between the two germline ends. The CDR3 sequence: CASTPEWASLMNTEAFF. CDR3 nucleotide sequence: TGTGCCAGCACCCCCGAGTGGGCATCCCTCATGAACACTGAAGCTTTCTTT.

This clonotype has ten or more counts. The chain links TRBV5-1 to TRBJ1-5; 8 nucleotides match TRBD1. CDR1 SGHRS and CDR2 YFSETQ come from the germline V gene. The junction had 11 bases not matched to a gene; V was cut back by 6 bases and J by 6 bases. This CDR3 region has 15 residues. The CDR3 protein is CASNDGQGGSQPQHF. The CDR3 DNA is TGCGCCAGCAACGACGGACAGGGAGGGAGTCAGCCCCAGCATTTT.

The sample holds many counts of this clonotype. The chain employs TRBV5-1 and TRBJ2-1; D might be TRBD1 or TRBD2, each matching 5 bases. CDR1 is SGHRS, CDR2 YFSETQ, per germline. The CDR3 is 15 amino acids. Trimming removed 0 bases from V and 10 bases from J, with 17 bases in between. This chain's CDR3 is CASSLGGKGLIEQFF. CDR3 DNA: TGCGCCAGCAGCTTGGGAGGGAAGGGGTTGATCGAGCAGTTCTTC.

This chain joins TRBV4-2 and TRBJ2-7, with 9 bases matching TRBD1. Germline V gene lookup returns CDR1 LGHNA and CDR2 YNFKEQ. Trimming removed 6 bases from V and 2 bases from J; junction bases left unmatched: 11. The CDR3 covers 16 residues. The CDR3 spells CASSSAGTGLAYEQYF. The CDR3 bases are TGTGCCAGCAGTAGTGCAGGGACAGGGCTAGCCTACGAGCAGTACTTC.

This clonotype was counted a few times. This chain connects TRBV3-1 to TRBJ2-7, with D possibly being TRBD2 (6 bases). The CDR3 consists of 15 residues. Trimming removed 0 bases from V and 3 bases from J, with 12 bases in between. CDR1 and CDR2 (germline): LGHDT, YNNKEL (reference sequence). The CDR3 protein is CASSQDPGVFYEQYF. Written as DNA, the CDR3 is TGTGCCAGCAGCCAAGATCCGGGAGTTTTCTACGAGCAGTACTTC.

At least ten counts were recorded for this clonotype. V is TRBV28 and J is TRBJ2-7; TRBD1 agrees at 8 bases. V lost 3 bases to trimming and J lost 7 bases; unmatched junction nucleotides: 8. Germline V gives CDR1 MDHEN, CDR2 SYDVKM. The CDR3 contains 14 residues. CDR3 coding DNA: TGTGCCAGCAGTTTGCGTAGGACAGGGAAAGAGCAGTACTTC. Translated: CASSLRRTGKEQYF.

At least ten counts were recorded for this clonotype. The chain employs TRBV19 and TRBJ1-3; D call uncertain. Germline assignment: CDR1 LNHDA and CDR2 SQIVND (reference sequence). Trimming took 3 bases from V and 2 from J, leaving 8 bases between them. This CDR3 contains 14 residues. Written as DNA, the CDR3 is TGTGCCAGTAGTATCCCGGGGACTGGAAACACCATATATTTT. Protein: CASSIPGTGNTIYF. The complete variable domain, with remaining parts taken from reference TRBV19 and TRBJ1-3, reads DGGITQSPKYLFRKEGQNVTLSCEQNLNHDAMYWYRQDPGQGLRLIYYSQIVNDFQKGDIAEGYSVSREKKESFPLTVTSAQKNPTAFYLCASSIPGTGNTIYFGEGSWLTVV.

This clonotype came up many times. The chain is built from TRBV5-1 and TRBJ2-3; 7 positions agree with TRBD2. CDR1 and CDR2 from the germline V gene are SGHRS and YFSETQ. Trimming removed 3 bases from V and 1 base from J; junction bases left unmatched: 2. The CDR3 is 14 amino acids. CDR3 bases: TGCGCCAGCAGCTCCCTAGCGGGCACAGATACGCAGTATTTT. As protein: CASSSLAGTDTQYF.

The V call is TRBV27, the J call TRBJ2-7; a possible D gene is TRBD1 (7 bases). V lost 6 bases to trimming and J lost 1 base, with 19 bases between them. CDR3 length: 16 amino acids. In germline, CDR1 is MNHEY, CDR2 SMNVEV (reference sequence). The CDR3 sequence: CASSLQPQGGSYEQYF. In nucleotides, the CDR3 is TGTGCCAGCAGCCTCCAACCCCAGGGGGGTTCCTACGAGCAGTACTTC.

This clonotype was seen ten or more times. The J gene is TRBJ1-1, the V gene TRBV30; D call uncertain. The CDR3 loop spans 11 amino acids. V lost 3 bases to trimming and J lost 11 bases, with 13 bases between them. CDR1 GTSNPN and CDR2 SVGIG come from the germline V gene (reference sequence). CDR3 DNA: TGTGCCTGGAGAACCGGCCCGAGGGCTTTCTTT. Its protein product is CAWRTGPRAFF. The full variable domain, with the rest looked up from reference TRBV30 and TRBJ1-1, is SQTIHQWPATLVQPVGSPLSLECTVEGTSNPNLYWYRQAAGRGLQLLFYSVGIGQISSEVPQNLSASRPQDRQFILSSKKLLLSDSGFYLCAWRTGPRAFFGQGTRLTVV.

This clonotype was counted at least ten times. V usage is TRBV7-8 and J usage is TRBJ2-7; D remains ambiguous. V was clipped by 6 bases and J by 0 bases, with 6 bases between them. The CDR3 extends over 12 amino acids. The germline gives CDR1 SGHVS, CDR2 FQNEAQ. CDR3 in amino acids: CASRHNSYEQYF. The CDR3 coding sequence is TGTGCCAGCAGACATAACTCCTACGAGCAGTACTTC.

This clonotype was detected many times. The chain links TRBV5-1 to TRBJ1-2; 7 bases map to TRBD1. The CDR3 covers 15 residues. J lost 6 bases, V lost 2 bases, and 10 bases had no gene match. Germline loops: CDR1 SGHRS, CDR2 YFSETQ. The CDR3 DNA follows: TGCGCCAGCAGCTTAACAGGGGCCCCCACGGATGGCTACACCTTC. This codes for CASSLTGAPTDGYTF.

This clonotype was counted many times. The chain recombines TRBV2 with TRBJ2-7, with 8 bases aligning to TRBD1. Trimming took 6 bases from V and 0 from J; bases not matched to a gene: 7. Germline V gene lookup returns CDR1 SNHLY and CDR2 FYNNEI. The CDR3 contains 15 residues. CDR3 loop: CASRPTGTGSYEQYF. DNA for the CDR3: TGTGCCAGCAGGCCGACAGGGACAGGCTCCTACGAGCAGTACTTC. Full variable domain (outside the CDR3, taken from reference TRBV2 and TRBJ2-7): EPEVTQTPSHQVTQMGQEVILRCVPISNHLYFYWYRQILGQKVEFLVSFYNNEISEKSEIFDDQFSVERPDGSNFTLKIRSTKLEDSAMYFCASRPTGTGSYEQYFGPGTRLTVT.

This clonotype appeared many times. This chain connects TRBV5-1 to TRBJ2-1; 11 nucleotides match TRBD2. V lost 4 bases, J lost 5 bases, and 5 bases stayed unmatched. The germline V gene has CDR1 SGHRS and CDR2 YFSETQ. The CDR3 runs to 15 residues. The CDR3: CASSIPGLADNEQFF. The CDR3 DNA reads as TGCGCCAGCAGCATTCCGGGACTAGCGGACAATGAGCAGTTCTTC.

This clonotype came up many times. The chain links TRBV28 to TRBJ2-5, with D maybe TRBD1 (6 bases). This CDR3 is built from 14 residues. The V end lost 7 bases, the J end lost 8 bases, and 20 bases lay between the germline ends. Germline V gives CDR1 MDHEN, CDR2 SYDVKM. CDR3 bases: TGTGCCAGCACCGATTCGGACAGCCGGGTCACCCAGTACTTC. This encodes CASTDSDSRVTQYF.

This clonotype was picked up many times. This sequence joins TRBV20-1 and TRBJ2-3; D gene ambiguous. Looked up from germline, CDR1 is DFQATT and CDR2 is SNEGSKA (reference sequence). This CDR3 contains 14 residues. With 5 bases removed from V and 4 bases from J, the gap between germline ends came to 16 bases. The CDR3 DNA follows: TGCAGTGCTGCCCGCCGGAGTGGCGCAGATACGCAGTATTTT. Amino acids: CSAARRSGADTQYF.